This T cell receptor beta chain came from a study of human versus mouse CDR3 diversity and MHC coevolution. The assay was immunoSEQ multiplex PCR, and TCRdb's table has in-frame clones only and misses some. The table includes about 60,000 clones, about 93% detected once. This clone has a single count. Germline values: CDR1 MNHEY, CDR2 SMNVEV (reference sequence). The CDR3 spans 15 residues. Trimming took off 6 bases at V and 0 bases at J, with 12 bases between the two ends. The material sequenced was naive CD4+ T cells from blood. The subset was: CD45RO-negative CD62L-positive naive CD4 T cells. This sequence was found in a person between 55 and 69 years old in good health. The chain combines TRBV27 with TRBJ2-1; D is possibly TRBD2 (6 bases). CDR3 DNA: TGTGCCAGCAGCGGGGGAAAAAGCTCCTACAATGAGCAGTTCTTC. Translated, it gives CASSGGKSSYNEQFF.